Described below is a single TCR beta chain sequence and its context. What it binds is unknown. The data are from a study of T cell repertoires in ileal Crohn's disease. Each sample's TCRB immunosequencing used around 510 nanograms of biopsy DNA. Assay used: immunoSEQ multiplex PCR; TCRdb lists only in-frame clones, some missing. The sample comprises some 28,000 clones, around 80% of which are singletons, and roughly 5.5% rests with the top ten. V was pared by 1 base and J by 4 bases, with 17 bases between. CDR1 is MGHRA, CDR2 YSYEKL, per germline. The CDR3 has 17 residues. Study results and limitations: Compared with non-smokers, active smokers at surgery showed more clonal expansions.

The sequenced material came from ileal tissue. The genes are TRBV4-1 and TRBJ1-5; D remains unclear. The clonotype comes from an adult with Crohn's disease. The CDR3 nucleotides are TGCGCCAGCAGCCAAGGGTTTACCGGAGGTGGAAATCAGCCCCAGCATTTT. It translates to CASSQGFTGGGNQPQHF.